The 18 T cell receptor beta chains reported below all come from one sample, sequenced in a study of T-cell reconstitution after alpha-beta-depleted transplantation in children listed by TCRdb under 2016. The library came from PCR. TCRdb records Illumina HiSeq 2500 as the sequencer. Molecular barcoding was employed in the preparation of TCR libraries, with unique molecular identifiers being used to normalize TCRbeta repertoire quantification. TCRdb applied fastp at Q25 and MiXCR to the public reads, then kept only in-frame beta chains. Rows with one shared CDR3 protein collapse into an entry with the most common genes and DNA. The sample yields about 460,000 distinct CDR3 sequences; over 9.5% were counted once. Jointly, the top ten make up roughly 2% of the sample. Reading the label with the study, this specimen's treatment or condition is: allogeneic hematopoietic cell transplantation with graft depleted of TCRalphabeta T cells and CD19 B cells.

This sample comprised PBMCs, obtained before TCRalphabeta/CD19-depleted stem cell transplant. These receptors came from a child aged 2-15 years with inherited bone marrow failure, due to receive a stem cell transplant.

This clonotype turned up a few times. V gene TRBV12-3 or TRBV12-4 combines with J gene TRBJ2-3; 15 nucleotides agree with TRBD2. The CDR3 covers 15 residues. V shed 6 bases and J 5 bases; nucleotides not matched to a gene: 3. CDR3 sequence: CASSTGLAGGDTQYF. DNA for the CDR3: TGTGCCAGCAGCACGGGACTAGCGGGAGGAGATACGCAGTATTTT.

This clonotype was detected many times. The V gene is TRBV5-5, the J gene TRBJ2-2; TRBD2 agrees at 9 bases. Germline V gives CDR1 SGHKS, CDR2 YYEKEE (reference sequence). The CDR3 contains 17 residues. Losses at the gene ends were 0 bases for V and 7 bases for J; bases not matched to a gene: 10. The CDR3 reads CASSLAAGGPAGGELFF. The CDR3 DNA sequence: TGTGCCAGCAGCTTGGCGGCGGGAGGGCCAGCGGGCGGGGAGCTGTTTTTT. The full variable domain, its missing parts supplied by reference TRBV5-5 and TRBJ2-2, is DAGVTQSPTHLIKTRGQQVTLRCSPISGHKSVSWYQQVLGQGPQFIFQYYEKEERGRGNFPDRFSARQFPNYSSELNVNALLLGDSALYLCASSLAAGGPAGGELFFGEGSRLTVL.

In its sample, this clonotype was seen many times. V and J are TRBV15 and TRBJ1-4, with D tentatively TRBD1 (6 bases). Germline assignment: CDR1 LNHNV and CDR2 YYDKDF (reference sequence). V was trimmed by 2 bases and J by 5 bases, leaving 18 bases between them. The CDR3 has 17 amino acids. CDR3 coding DNA: TGTGCCACCAGCAGAACGTTAAGACATGGGACAAATGAAAAACTGTTTTTT. It is translated as CATSRTLRHGTNEKLFF.

The table lists this clonotype with many counts. This chain connects TRBV7-9 to TRBJ1-1; TRBD1 might be the D (5 bases). Germline V lookup: CDR1 SEHNR, CDR2 FQNEAQ (reference sequence). Trimming cost V 3 bases and J 1 base, with 15 bases left between them. This CDR3 is 16 amino acids long. CDR3 protein: CASSFHEQAPNTEAFF. Here the CDR3 DNA reads TGTGCCAGCAGCTTCCACGAACAGGCACCGAACACTGAAGCTTTCTTT.

The gene calls are TRBV19 and TRBJ2-1, with TRBD1 matching over 12 bases. This CDR3 comprises 14 residues. The V gene end was trimmed by 7 bases and the J gene end by 10 bases; junction bases not matched to a gene: 8. Germline CDR1 LNHDA, CDR2 SQIVND (reference sequence). The DNA of the CDR3 is TGTGCCAGTAAACCCGGGACAGGGGGCAGGGAGCAGTTCTTC. It translates to CASKPGTGGREQFF.

This clonotype was recorded many times. The CDR3 protein is CASSPRAGRMKYGYTF. The CDR3, as DNA: TGTGCCAGCAGCCCTAGGGCGGGACGCATGAAATATGGCTACACCTTC. This rearrangement joins TRBV7-2 to TRBJ1-2, with a possible D match to TRBD1 (5 bases). Trimming pared 5 bases from V and 5 bases from J, leaving 21 bases between. Germline V gives CDR1 SGHTA, CDR2 FQGNSA. CDR3 length equals 16 residues.

The V gene is TRBV10-3, the J gene TRBJ2-3, with 8 bases fitting TRBD2. CDR3 length equals 14 residues. Trimming took 11 bases from V and 0 from J; bases not matched to a gene: 7. Looked up from germline, CDR1 is ENHRY and CDR2 is SYGVKD. The CDR3: CAARTSRSTDTQYF. CDR3 sequence (DNA): TGTGCCGCCCGGACTAGCAGAAGCACAGATACGCAGTATTTT.

CDR3 in amino acids: CASSLVTGGWGEQYF. The CDR3, as DNA: TGTGCCAGCAGCTTAGTAACAGGGGGCTGGGGCGAGCAGTACTTC. The V gene is TRBV7-2, the J gene TRBJ2-7; 9 positions match TRBD1. This CDR3 has 15 amino acids. V was pared by 1 base and J by 6 bases, with 7 bases of the junction left unmatched. The germline V gene encodes CDR1 SGHTA and CDR2 FQGNSA. Full variable domain (missing parts from reference TRBV7-2 and TRBJ2-7): GAGVSQSPSNKVTEKGKDVELRCDPISGHTALYWYRQSLGQGLEFLIYFQGNSAPDKSGLPSDRFSAERTGGSVSTLTIQRTQQEDSAVYLCASSLVTGGWGEQYFGPGTRLTVT.

The V call is TRBV27, the J call TRBJ2-7; no clear D gene. The CDR3 length is 15 residues. The germline V gene encodes CDR1 MNHEY and CDR2 SMNVEV (reference sequence). V was clipped by 2 bases and J by 1 base, with 12 bases between them. In DNA form, the CDR3 reads TGTGCCAGCAGTTTAAGAAACGGAGCTTCCTACGAGCAGTACTTC. Translated: CASSLRNGASYEQYF.

This clonotype was detected many times. V usage is TRBV6-1 and J usage is TRBJ2-5; 10 bases are a match to TRBD1. The CDR3 runs to 16 residues. Germline V gives CDR1 MNHNS, CDR2 SASEGT. The V and J ends lost 8 bases and 6 bases, in that order; junction bases with no gene match: 15. In DNA, the CDR3 is TGTGCCAGCGGGTTGACCGGGACAGGGGAGGTCAAGACCCAGTACTTC. Protein sequence: CASGLTGTGEVKTQYF.

This clonotype was observed many times. The chain joins TRBV6-1 to TRBJ2-1; the D gene could be TRBD1 or TRBD2 (5 bases each). Trimming left V 6 bases short and J 1 base short, with 13 bases between. The CDR3 loop spans 15 amino acids. The germline V gene encodes CDR1 MNHNS and CDR2 SASEGT. The CDR3 protein is CASSPHEGSYNEQFF. The CDR3 region has the DNA TGTGCCAGCAGCCCTCATGAGGGGTCCTACAATGAGCAGTTCTTC.

Many counts were recorded for this clonotype. This chain joins TRBV19 and TRBJ1-5, with D perhaps matching TRBD1 (5 bases). Per germline, CDR1 LNHDA and CDR2 SQIVND (reference sequence). The CDR3 runs 15 residues. The V end lost 5 bases, the J end lost 2 bases, and 13 bases lay between the germline ends. CDR3 residues: CASSHGTRGNQPQHF. The CDR3 bases are TGTGCCAGTAGTCACGGGACTAGGGGCAATCAGCCCCAGCATTTT.

This clonotype was counted a single time. This may be a read error: a much more frequent sequence differs by one nucleotide. The gene calls are TRBV4-3 and TRBJ1-2; TRBD1 agrees at 8 bases. The CDR3 is made up of 15 amino acids. The germline gives CDR1 LGHNA, CDR2 YSLEER. V dropped 4 bases and J dropped 2; count of bases not matched to a gene: 6. The CDR3 DNA reads as TGCGCCAGCAGCCTTTGGACAGGGAACAACTATGGCTACACCTTC. It is translated as CASSLWTGNNYGYTF.

This clonotype was counted many times. The rearrangement uses TRBV29-1 and TRBJ2-2; D is uncertain. The V gene lost 3 bases and the J gene lost 5 bases, with 7 bases spanning the gap. CDR3 size: 12 residues. CDR1 and CDR2 from the germline V gene are SQVTM and ANQGSEA. As DNA, the CDR3 is TGCAGCGTTGACAGTCCGACCGGGGAGCTGTTTTTT. Its protein product is CSVDSPTGELFF.

The table lists this clonotype with many counts. This chain links TRBV27 with TRBJ2-3; D is perhaps TRBD2 (6 bases). This CDR3 is built from 15 residues. Per the germline V gene, CDR1 is MNHEY and CDR2 is SMNVEV (reference sequence). The V and J ends lost 2 bases and 0 bases respectively, with 9 bases between them. CDR3 in amino acids: CASSLHGGSTDTQYF. The CDR3 nucleotides read TGTGCCAGCAGTTTACATGGGGGGAGCACAGATACGCAGTATTTT.

This clonotype showed up many times. The V gene is TRBV3-1, the J gene TRBJ1-3; D not resolved. Germline CDR1 LGHDT, CDR2 YNNKEL (reference sequence). Trimming left V 1 base short and J 7 bases short, with 14 bases between. The CDR3 is made up of 15 amino acids. The DNA of the CDR3 is TGTGCCAGCAGCCAAGTAGGCAGCGGGCACAACACCATATATTTT. This codes for CASSQVGSGHNTIYF.

The rearrangement joins TRBV20-1 to TRBJ2-1, with 14 positions matching TRBD2. There are 16 residues in the CDR3. V dropped 5 bases and J dropped 5; count of bases not matched to a gene: 8. CDR1 is DFQATT and CDR2 is SNEGSKA in the germline V gene (reference sequence). Here the CDR3 reads CSAQGLAGDGDNEQFF. DNA of the CDR3: TGCAGTGCTCAGGGACTAGCGGGAGATGGGGACAATGAGCAGTTCTTC.

The chain uses TRBV4-3 and TRBJ1-2, with D uncertain. The CDR3 runs 14 residues. V gave up 1 base and J gave up 4 bases, with 10 bases separating them. Germline V gene lookup returns CDR1 LGHNA and CDR2 YSLEER. Here the CDR3 reads CASSQGMELYGYTF. CDR3 coding DNA: TGCGCCAGCAGCCAAGGGATGGAGCTCTATGGCTACACCTTC.